The clone carrying this T cell receptor (beta chain) has only a few counts. Its antigen is currently unknown. The TCR beta library used iRepertoire HTBI primers with Arm-PCR amplification of CDR3. TCRdb re-called the multiplex PCR reads through MiXCR, storing one row per CDR3 protein. The table includes hundreds of thousands of distinct CDR3 sequences, approximately 15% detected once. Time point in this sample: newly diagnosed GD, antithyroid drugs for less than 3 months. PBMC-derived RNA was used for the TCR library. Peripheral blood, at nine milliliters, went into EDTA tubes. Germline lookup yields CDR1 DFQATT and CDR2 SNEGSKA (reference sequence). Deletions cut 0 bases from V and 1 base from J, with 9 bases between. CDR3 length: 14 residues. The data originate from a study of regulatory T cells in long-lasting Graves disease. Whole-study results and caveats: Among the persistent patients, 2,741 public clonotypes were shared, more than the approximately 970 shared among new patients. TCR diversity was lower in persistent than newly diagnosed Graves' disease.

Another study also made use of these data, one on T cells in Graves' hyperthyroidism and ophthalmopathy. As reported in that work: Blood samples included most of the expanded thyroid clonotypes exceeding 0.001.

The sequence came from a woman aged 25 to 39 with Graves disease. The input for sequencing was peripheral blood mononuclear cells (PBMCs), taken at new diagnosis, from a patient treated with antithyroid drugs. This sequence joins TRBV20-1 and TRBJ1-1; D unresolved. The CDR3: CSARDIGRNTEAFF. CDR3 bases: TGCAGTGCTAGAGATATAGGCCGGAACACTGAAGCTTTCTTT.